A single sample is the source of the 14 T cell receptor beta chains below, sequenced in a study of T-cell reconstitution after alpha-beta-depleted transplantation in children. The TCRbeta library incorporated unique molecular identifiers. MiXCR was run by TCRdb on the PCR reads, yielding one entry per CDR3 protein. This table has 150,000 to 200,000 distinct CDR3 sequences, 13% to 15% appearing once. The sequences come from PBMCs from the stem cell graft donor, collected from the stem cell graft. Every receptor here comes from a human donor who donated a stem cell graft to a child with acute lymphoblastic leukemia.

This clonotype has a count of ten or more. The chain couples TRBV4-2 to TRBJ2-2; 11 bases align to TRBD2. The CDR3 consists of 18 residues. J lost 4 bases, V lost 4 bases, and 11 bases had no gene match. Germline V CDR1 and CDR2: LGHNA, YNFKEQ. This CDR3 is CASSPRGTSGRSTGELFF. CDR3 in DNA: TGTGCCAGCAGCCCCAGGGGTACTAGCGGGAGATCCACCGGGGAGCTGTTTTTT.

This clonotype was recorded many times. V is TRBV11-3 and J is TRBJ2-3, with 7 bases identical to TRBD1. The J segment lost 2 bases and the V segment lost 5 bases, leaving 7 bases of the junction unmatched. The length of the CDR3 is 15 residues. Germline V CDR1 and CDR2: SGHNT, YENEEA. In DNA form, the CDR3 reads TGTGCCAGCAGCCGTGGACAGGTAGACACAGATACGCAGTATTTT. Translated: CASSRGQVDTDTQYF.

This clonotype has more than one count but fewer than ten. The V gene is TRBV10-3, the J gene TRBJ2-7; 7 bases line up with TRBD1. This CDR3 is 15 amino acids long. Germline values: CDR1 ENHRY, CDR2 SYGVKD. Trimming took 4 bases from V and 4 from J; bases not matched to a gene: 10. CDR3 in DNA: TGTGCCATCAGTGGGCTAGGGGGCATAGGGTACGAGCAGTACTTC. It translates to CAISGLGGIGYEQYF.

This clonotype was recorded a few times. This rearrangement joins TRBV20-1 to TRBJ2-7; 9 bases agree with TRBD2. The V segment lost 0 bases and the J segment 5 bases; nucleotides outside the gene matches: 8. Per germline, CDR1 DFQATT and CDR2 SNEGSKA (reference sequence). The CDR3 sequence is 15 residues long. CDR3 sequence: CSARDWAGGPHEQYF. Here the CDR3 DNA reads TGCAGTGCTAGAGATTGGGCGGGAGGGCCCCACGAGCAGTACTTC.

Ten or more counts support this clonotype. The V call is TRBV7-9, the J call TRBJ1-2, with unresolved D. Trimming stripped 2 bases from V and 5 bases from J, with 12 bases between. Per germline, CDR1 SEHNR and CDR2 FQNEAQ (reference sequence). This CDR3 has 14 amino acids. CDR3 in amino acids: CASSLPGPDYGYTF. The CDR3 nucleotides are TGTGCCAGCAGCTTACCAGGACCCGATTATGGCTACACCTTC.

This clonotype was counted at least ten times. The rearrangement links TRBV12-3 or TRBV12-4 to TRBJ2-3; 11 bases fit TRBD2. The J segment lost 4 bases and the V segment lost 4 bases, leaving 10 bases of the junction unmatched. The CDR3 is made up of 17 amino acids. The CDR3 reads CASSSPTSGSSSDTQYF. The CDR3 nucleotides read TGTGCCAGCAGTTCTCCTACTAGCGGGAGTTCGTCAGATACGCAGTATTTT.

This clonotype was observed at least ten times. The rearrangement joins TRBV5-1 to TRBJ1-1; D call uncertain. The CDR3 has 13 amino acids. Germline values: CDR1 SGHRS, CDR2 YFSETQ. V lost 1 base to trimming and J lost 2 bases, with 6 bases between them. CDR3 in amino acids: CASSLWANTEAFF. The CDR3 bases are TGCGCCAGCAGCTTGTGGGCCAACACTGAAGCTTTCTTT.

A word on this clonotype: With a much larger clone just one base away, this may be a read error. This sequence joins TRBV7-9 and TRBJ1-2; the D is unclear. The CDR3 has 15 residues. The germline V gene has CDR1 SEHNR and CDR2 FQNEAQ (reference sequence). Trimming removed 2 bases from V and 0 bases from J, with 10 bases in between. CDR3 region: CASSLSTGPNYGYTF. CDR3 nucleotides: TGTGCCAGCAGCTTATCTACCGGTCCTAACTATGGCTACACCTTC.

A remark on this clonotype: Being one base from a much bigger clone, this may be a read error. This chain uses TRBV4-2 with TRBJ2-2; D uncertain. V was pared by 4 bases and J by 6 bases, with 9 bases between. This CDR3 is built from 13 residues. Germline V gene lookup returns CDR1 LGHNA and CDR2 YNFKEQ. The CDR3 region is CASSRQDPGELFF. The CDR3 region has the DNA TGTGCCAGCAGCCGTCAGGACCCCGGGGAGCTGTTTTTT.

This clonotype was seen repeatedly, ten times or more. The V gene is TRBV12-1, the J gene TRBJ2-1; the table's D call, TRBD1, was not checked against the DNA. TRBV12-1 is a known pseudogene. The CDR3 has 15 residues. This chain's CDR3 is CASSFCRGAHNEQFF. CDR3 nucleotides: TGTGCCAGCAGCTTTTGCAGGGGAGCGCACAATGAGCAGTTCTTC.

V gene TRBV9 combines with J gene TRBJ1-4, with D unclear. The CDR3 sequence is 15 residues long. Germline V CDR1 and CDR2: SGDLS, YYNGEE. Trimming shortened V by 5 bases and J by 0 bases, and 11 bases separated the two germline ends. The CDR3 DNA reads as TGTGCCAGCAGAGACCACAGTACAACTAATGAAAAACTGTTTTTT. The encoded protein is CASRDHSTTNEKLFF.

The V and J genes are TRBV30 and TRBJ2-2; D may be TRBD1 or TRBD2 (6 bases each). Germline CDR1 reads GTSNPN; CDR2 reads SVGIG (reference sequence). The CDR3 extends over 18 amino acids. V lost 0 bases and J lost 3, with 20 bases in between. This chain's CDR3 is CAWSVQGPWREDTGELFF. The CDR3 DNA is TGTGCCTGGAGTGTACAGGGTCCGTGGAGGGAGGACACCGGGGAGCTGTTTTTT.

A note on this clonotype: Since a much larger clone is just one base distant, this may be a read error. The V call is TRBV10-3, the J call TRBJ2-7; D is unclear. This CDR3 comprises 11 residues. CDR1 is ENHRY and CDR2 is SYGVKD in the germline V gene. DNA of the CDR3: TGTGCCTTCAGTGAAGAATACGAGCAGTACTTC. This sequence encodes CAFSEEYEQYF.

This chain links TRBV5-1 with TRBJ2-2, with 8 positions matching TRBD2. CDR3 length: 16 residues. Germline lookup yields CDR1 SGHRS and CDR2 YFSETQ. Trimming took 4 bases from V and 0 from J; bases not matched to a gene: 5. The CDR3 DNA sequence: TGCGCCAGCAGCCCTACTAGCGGCCCGAACACCGGGGAGCTGTTTTTT. Residues: CASSPTSGPNTGELFF.